The T cell receptor beta chain under discussion was sequenced for a study of OX40 agonist ivuxolimab in advanced cancers. CDR1 is SNHLY, CDR2 FYNNEI, per germline. The CDR3 covers 13 residues. V was cut by 5 bases and J by 0 bases, with 5 bases left in between. Study-wide results and limits: At 0.1 to 3.0 mg/kg, CD4+ and CD8+ blood T cells expanded clonally by week 6. Also showing low normalized T-cell clonal expansion were some of the nonresponders. Expanded peripheral T cells had an undetermined antigen specificity.

Only in-frame clones appear in the TCRdb table, and some are missing; sequencing was by immunoSEQ multiplex PCR. The sample includes roughly 69,000 clones, around four fifths of them seen just once. With regard to this clone: What it recognizes is unknown.

It was autoimmune disease history or systemic immunosuppression that excluded patients. The clonotype was recovered from an adult with an advanced solid tumor such as melanoma, head and neck, liver or kidney cancer. This specimen consisted of CD4+ or CD8+ T cells sorted from blood, obtained in a trial of the OX40 agonist ivuxolimab. The rearrangement links TRBV2 to TRBJ1-5; D might be TRBD1 (5 bases). The CDR3 DNA follows: TGTGCCAGCAGTAGGGGTAGCAATCAGCCCCAGCATTTT. This gives the protein CASSRGSNQPQHF.